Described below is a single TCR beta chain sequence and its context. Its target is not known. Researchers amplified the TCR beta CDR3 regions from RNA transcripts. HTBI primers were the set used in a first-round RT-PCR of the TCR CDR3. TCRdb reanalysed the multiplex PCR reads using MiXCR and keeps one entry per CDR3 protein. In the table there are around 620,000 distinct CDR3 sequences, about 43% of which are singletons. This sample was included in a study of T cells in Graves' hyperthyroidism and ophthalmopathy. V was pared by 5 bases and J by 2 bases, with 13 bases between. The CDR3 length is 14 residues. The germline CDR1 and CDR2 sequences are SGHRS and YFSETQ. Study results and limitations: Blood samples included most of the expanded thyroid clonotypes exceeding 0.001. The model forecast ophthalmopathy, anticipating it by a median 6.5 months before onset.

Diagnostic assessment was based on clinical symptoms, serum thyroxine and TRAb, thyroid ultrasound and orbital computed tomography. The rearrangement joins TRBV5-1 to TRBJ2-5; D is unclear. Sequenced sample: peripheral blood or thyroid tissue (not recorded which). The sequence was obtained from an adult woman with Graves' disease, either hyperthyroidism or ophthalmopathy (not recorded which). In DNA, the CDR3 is TGCGCCAGCAGTTTCCAATCAGGTCAAGAGACCCAGTACTTC. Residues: CASSFQSGQETQYF.